This T cell receptor beta chain was recorded in a study of T cell responses to AZD1222 COVID-19 vaccine. Germline CDR1 reads LGHNA; CDR2 reads YNFKEQ. CDR3 length: 15 amino acids. V was trimmed by 3 bases and J by 8 bases, leaving 14 bases between them. A note on this clone: The antigen is undetermined.

General study findings and limits: Along spike, vaccine-associated CD4 TCRs were found throughout, with dominance at 160-218 and 743-854. Repertoire samples came only from after the peak T cell response. Only five to seven AZD1222 recipients were seropositive at baseline.

Here immunoSEQ multiplex PCR was the method, and the copy in TCRdb shows in-frame clones only, minus some. Of 120,000 to 150,000 clones listed, roughly 90% were seen once; the top ten hold roughly 3.1%. The chain joins TRBV4-2 to TRBJ1-6; D might be TRBD1 (6 bases). The receptor comes from an adult in good health. The material was peripheral blood, obtained on day 0 of AZD1222 vaccination. CDR3 bases: TGTGCCAGCAGCCATCAACAGGGAAATGATTCACCCCTCCACTTT. Residues: CASSHQQGNDSPLHF.